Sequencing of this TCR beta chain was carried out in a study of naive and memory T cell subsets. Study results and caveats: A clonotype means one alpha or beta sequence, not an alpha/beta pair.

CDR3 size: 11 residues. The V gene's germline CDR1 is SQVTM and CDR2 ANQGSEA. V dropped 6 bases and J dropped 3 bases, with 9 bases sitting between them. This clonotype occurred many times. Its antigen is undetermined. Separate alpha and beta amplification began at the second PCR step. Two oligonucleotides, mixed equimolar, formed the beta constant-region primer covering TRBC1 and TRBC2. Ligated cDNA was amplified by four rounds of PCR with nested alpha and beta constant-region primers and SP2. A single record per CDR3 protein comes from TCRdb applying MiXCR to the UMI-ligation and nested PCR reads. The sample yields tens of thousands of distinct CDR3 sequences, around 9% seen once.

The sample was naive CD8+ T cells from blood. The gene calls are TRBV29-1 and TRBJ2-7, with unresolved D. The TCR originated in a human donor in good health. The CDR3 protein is CSVGYSYEQYF. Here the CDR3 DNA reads TGCAGCGTGGGATATAGCTACGAGCAGTACTTC.